This entry is about one T cell receptor beta chain. V dropped 5 bases and J dropped 14 bases, with 19 bases sitting between them. Germline assignment: CDR1 MNHEY and CDR2 SVGAGI. The CDR3 covers 14 residues. As originally analysed: Researchers report that nucleated cell counts were estimated from reference gene primer amplification. Only in-frame clones appear in the TCRdb table, and some are missing; sequencing was by immunoSEQ multiplex PCR. That table gives V, J and clone size, and the DNA gave D and trimming. Found here are 95,000 to 110,000 clones, roughly 88% of them singletons; the top ten hold 6.8%. The sample comes from a study of blood T cell repertoires in COVID-19. Turning to the study itself: Samples representing acute and convalescent COVID-19 were sourced from the United States, Italy and Spain. PBMCs, B-cell-depleted T cells, or T cells provided the cDNA or gDNA that made up the material.

Sequencing was performed on peripheral blood. The chain uses TRBV6-5 and TRBJ1-6; perhaps TRBD1 as D (5 bases). The TCR comes from a man in his fifties with active or convalescent COVID-19. CDR3 in amino acids: CASSPGPVVIALHF. The CDR3 DNA is TGTGCCAGCAGTCCAGGGCCGGTAGTTATCGCCCTCCACTTT.